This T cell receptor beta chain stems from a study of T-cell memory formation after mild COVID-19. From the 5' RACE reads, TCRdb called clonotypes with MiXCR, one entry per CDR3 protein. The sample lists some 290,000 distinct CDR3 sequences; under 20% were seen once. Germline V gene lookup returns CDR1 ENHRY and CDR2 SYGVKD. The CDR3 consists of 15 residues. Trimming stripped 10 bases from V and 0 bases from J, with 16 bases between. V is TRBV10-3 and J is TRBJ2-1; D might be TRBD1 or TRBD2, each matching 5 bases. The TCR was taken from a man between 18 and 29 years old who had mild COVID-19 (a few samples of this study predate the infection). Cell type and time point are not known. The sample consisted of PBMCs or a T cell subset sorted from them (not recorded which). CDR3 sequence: CASEGTGSSYNEQFF. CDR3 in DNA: TGTGCCAGCGAGGGGACGGGGAGCTCCTACAATGAGCAGTTCTTC.